This T cell receptor beta chain appears in the sequencing data of a study of blood T cell repertoires in COVID-19. In the study overall: In each case, the material was cDNA or gDNA derived from T cells, B-cell-depleted T cells, or PBMCs.

Recruited during active infection, patients (from Seattle) were subsequently followed longitudinally. Profiled with immunoSEQ multiplex PCR; TCRdb holds only in-frame clones, not every one. The sample includes about 300,000 clones, approximately 89% of them seen just once. Losses at the gene ends were 3 bases for V and 7 bases for J; bases not matched to a gene: 9. The CDR3 runs to 15 residues. Per the germline V gene, CDR1 is SGDLS and CDR2 is YYNGEE. Sequencing input: peripheral blood. This receptor was identified in a woman aged 30 to 39 with COVID-19, enrolled during active disease. V gene TRBV9 combines with J gene TRBJ2-5; TRBD2 agrees at 10 bases. In DNA form, the CDR3 reads TGTGCCAGCAGCGCAGCTAGCGGGGGCTTGGGGACCCAGTACTTC. It specifies CASSAASGGLGTQYF.